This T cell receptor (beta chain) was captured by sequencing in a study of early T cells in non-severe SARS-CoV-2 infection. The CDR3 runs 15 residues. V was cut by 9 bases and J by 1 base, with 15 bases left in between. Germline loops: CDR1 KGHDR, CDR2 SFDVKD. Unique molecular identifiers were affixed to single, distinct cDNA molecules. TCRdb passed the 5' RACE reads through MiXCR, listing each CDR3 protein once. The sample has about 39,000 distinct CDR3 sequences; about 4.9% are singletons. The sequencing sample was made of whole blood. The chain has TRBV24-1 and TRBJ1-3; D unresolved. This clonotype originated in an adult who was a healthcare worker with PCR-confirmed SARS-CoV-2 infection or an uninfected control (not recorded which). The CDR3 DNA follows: TGTGCCACCCCCCCCGCGGGTCCATCTGGAAACACCATATATTTT. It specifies CATPPAGPSGNTIYF.